This TCR beta chain derives from a study of blood T cells in healthy people across ages. This CDR3 comprises 20 residues. Losses at the gene ends were 0 bases for V and 4 bases for J; bases not matched to a gene: 19. The germline CDR1 and CDR2 sequences are SQVTM and ANQGSEA. Through a sample-barcoded 5' primer and a J-beta primer mix, a second PCR was run for roughly 7 to 11 cycles. TCRdb passed the 5' RACE reads through MiXCR, listing each CDR3 protein once. The data contain about 800,000 distinct CDR3 sequences, about 25% of them seen just once; the ten biggest clones take up more than 3%. These sequences were also reported in another study, on T cells of mothers and their children.

The V gene is TRBV29-1, the J gene TRBJ2-1; 9 positions agree with TRBD1. The sequence came from a boy aged 5-17 years in good health. Sequencing was carried out using blood. The CDR3 sequence is CSVEESPDRGVCCGYNEQFF. CDR3 DNA sequence: TGCAGCGTTGAAGAGTCTCCGGACAGGGGAGTCTGTTGCGGGTACAATGAGCAGTTCTTC.